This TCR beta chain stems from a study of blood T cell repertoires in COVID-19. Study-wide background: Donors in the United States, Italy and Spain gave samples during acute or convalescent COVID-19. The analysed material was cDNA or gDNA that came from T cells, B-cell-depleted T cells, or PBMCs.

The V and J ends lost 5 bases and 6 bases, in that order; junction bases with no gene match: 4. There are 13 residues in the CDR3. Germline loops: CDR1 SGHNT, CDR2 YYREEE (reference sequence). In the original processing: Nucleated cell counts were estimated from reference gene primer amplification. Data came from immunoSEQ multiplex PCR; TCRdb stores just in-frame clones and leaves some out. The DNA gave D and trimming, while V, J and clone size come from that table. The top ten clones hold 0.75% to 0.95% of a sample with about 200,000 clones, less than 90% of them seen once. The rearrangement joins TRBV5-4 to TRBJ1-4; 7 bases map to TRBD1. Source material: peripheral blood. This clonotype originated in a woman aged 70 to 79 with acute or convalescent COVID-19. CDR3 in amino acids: CASRGQSDEKLFF. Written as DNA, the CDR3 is TGTGCCAGCAGGGGACAGAGTGATGAAAAACTGTTTTTT. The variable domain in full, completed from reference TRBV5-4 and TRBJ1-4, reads ETGVTQSPTHLIKTRGQQVTLRCSSQSGHNTVSWYQQALGQGPQFIFQYYREEENGRGNFPPRFSGLQFPNYSSELNVNALELDDSALYLCASRGQSDEKLFFGSGTQLSVL.